The TCR beta chain under discussion was sequenced for a study of CDR3 diversity in severe acne. MiXCR, run by TCRdb on the PCR reads, gives a single entry per CDR3 protein. The profile shows over 90,000 distinct CDR3 sequences, approximately 47% of them singletons. This clonotype was counted at least ten times. The specimen sequenced was blood. The sequence derives from a male donor with acne.

The CDR3 loop is CSARVQIANSPLHF. The CDR3 region has the DNA TGCAGTGCTAGAGTTCAGATAGCAAATTCACCCCTCCACTTT. This rearrangement joins TRBV20-1 to TRBJ1-6; D is ambiguous. This CDR3 has 14 amino acids. V dropped 1 base and J dropped 7 bases, with 11 bases sitting between them. Germline V gives CDR1 DFQATT, CDR2 SNEGSKA (reference sequence).